The 8 T cell receptor beta chains presented below share a single source sample, sequenced in a study of post-analysis software for immune sequencing data. General study points: Comparison of patients with controls showed roughly five TRBV segments more frequent in patients, TRBV5-6, TRBV5-1 and TRBV20-1 among them.

These receptors' antigens are unknown. Unique molecular identifiers were carried by the TCR beta cDNA libraries. MiXCR, run by TCRdb on the PCR reads, gives a single entry per CDR3 protein. The sample comprises 700,000 to 900,000 distinct CDR3 sequences, more than 45% of which are singletons, and roughly 5.2% rests with the top ten. The sequencing sample was made of blood. The receptor source for this set is a girl aged 5-17 years with multiple sclerosis.

This clonotype was observed a few times. The chain has TRBV6-5 and TRBJ2-3, with unresolved D. Trimming shortened V by 5 bases and J by 5 bases, and 8 bases separated the two germline ends. Looked up from germline, CDR1 is MNHEY and CDR2 is SVGAGI. The CDR3 length is 12 residues. The DNA of the CDR3 is TGTGCCAGCAGTAACAATCTAGATACGCAGTATTTT. It encodes CASSNNLDTQYF.

The V gene is TRBV29-1, the J gene TRBJ2-1; 11 bases are a match to TRBD2. CDR1 SQVTM and CDR2 ANQGSEA come from the germline V gene. V dropped 7 bases and J dropped 10; count of bases not matched to a gene: 21. The CDR3 loop spans 17 amino acids. The CDR3 sequence: CSAKQGSASGRLVEQFF. CDR3 DNA: TGCAGCGCTAAACAGGGTTCGGCTAGCGGGAGGCTCGTGGAGCAGTTCTTC.

CDR3 sequence reads: CSARGAYGYTF. CDR3 DNA sequence: TGCAGTGCTAGGGGCGCCTATGGCTACACCTTC. This chain uses TRBV20-1 with TRBJ1-2; D gene unclear. Germline lookup yields CDR1 DFQATT and CDR2 SNEGSKA (reference sequence). The CDR3 consists of 11 residues. The V gene lost 3 bases and the J gene lost 4 bases, with 6 bases spanning the gap.

The gene calls are TRBV30 and TRBJ2-1, with D perhaps given as TRBD1 or TRBD2 (5 bases each). Germline V lookup: CDR1 GTSNPN, CDR2 SVGIG (reference sequence). CDR3 length: 15 amino acids. Trimming took 2 bases from V and 5 from J, leaving 16 bases between them. CDR3 coding DNA: TGTGCCTGGAGTAGGGGACGGGAAGTGGACAATGAGCAGTTCTTC. It encodes CAWSRGREVDNEQFF.

The V and J genes are TRBV7-6 and TRBJ2-7; 9 bases line up with TRBD1. V was pared by 5 bases and J by 3 bases, with 17 bases of the junction left unmatched. CDR3 size: 18 residues. CDR1 is SGHVS, CDR2 FNYEAQ, per germline. CDR3 bases: TGTGCCAGCAGCCGTGGACAGGGGTCACTACTACTCCACTACGAGCAGTACTTC. Translating it yields CASSRGQGSLLLHYEQYF.

The chain uses TRBV7-6 and TRBJ2-1, with D perhaps matching TRBD1 (5 bases). The V gene's germline CDR1 is SGHVS and CDR2 FNYEAQ. The ends were cut back, 6 bases at V and 9 bases at J, with 12 bases in the middle. The CDR3 is 12 residues long. The CDR3 sequence is CASRNPQGEQFF. The CDR3, as DNA: TGTGCCAGCAGGAACCCCCAGGGTGAGCAGTTCTTC. Supplemented by reference TRBV7-6 and TRBJ2-1, the full variable domain reads GAGVSQSPRYKVTKRGQDVALRCDPISGHVSLYWYRQALGQGPEFLTYFNYEAQQDKSGLPNDRFSAERPEGSISTLTIQRTEQRDSAMYRCASRNPQGEQFFGPGTRLTVL.

There are a few counts of this clonotype. This chain links TRBV15 with TRBJ2-1, with 7 bases that match TRBD2. Germline CDR1 and CDR2: LNHNV and YYDKDF (reference sequence). V trimming: 1 base; J trimming: 13 bases; junction bases outside the gene matches: 10. The CDR3 is 14 amino acids. The CDR3 is CATSRGLAEKNQFF. As DNA, the CDR3 is TGTGCCACCAGCAGAGGGCTAGCGGAGAAAAATCAGTTCTTC.

This clonotype was detected only a few times. This chain joins TRBV6-6 and TRBJ2-7; the match to TRBD2 covers 13 bases. There are 14 residues in the CDR3. Germline V lookup: CDR1 MNHNY, CDR2 SVGAGI (reference sequence). Trimming removed 6 bases from V and 6 bases from J; junction bases left unmatched: 5. The CDR3 sequence: CASRGLAGAGEQYF. CDR3 in DNA: TGTGCCAGCAGAGGACTAGCGGGAGCCGGCGAGCAGTACTTC.